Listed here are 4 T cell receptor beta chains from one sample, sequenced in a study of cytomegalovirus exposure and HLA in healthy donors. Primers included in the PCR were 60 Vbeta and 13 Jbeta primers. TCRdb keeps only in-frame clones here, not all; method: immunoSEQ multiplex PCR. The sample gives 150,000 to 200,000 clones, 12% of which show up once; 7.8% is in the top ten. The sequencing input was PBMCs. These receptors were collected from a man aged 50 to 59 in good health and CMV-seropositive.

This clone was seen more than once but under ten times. CDR3 sequence: CASSFGGPQETQYF. CDR3 sequence (DNA): TGCGCCAGCAGCTTCGGGGGACCCCAAGAGACCCAGTACTTC. V usage is TRBV5-1 and J usage is TRBJ2-5; D possibly corresponds to TRBD2 (6 bases). CDR3 length: 14 residues. Germline loops: CDR1 SGHRS, CDR2 YFSETQ. Trimming took 2 bases from V and 1 from J, leaving 9 bases between them.

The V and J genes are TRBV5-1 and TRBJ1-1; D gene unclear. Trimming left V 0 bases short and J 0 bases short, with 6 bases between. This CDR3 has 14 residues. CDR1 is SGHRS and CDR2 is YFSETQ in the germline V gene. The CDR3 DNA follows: TGCGCCAGCAGCTTGGTGCCGGTGAACACTGAAGCTTTCTTT. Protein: CASSLVPVNTEAFF.

The CDR3 sequence: CASSLSLGGYEQYV. As DNA, the CDR3 is TGTGCCAGCAGCTTGAGCCTGGGAGGCTACGAGCAGTACGTC. The chain links TRBV5-4 to TRBJ2-7; TRBD2 is a possible D gene (6 bases). Per the germline V gene, CDR1 is SGHNT and CDR2 is YYREEE (reference sequence). Trimming removed 1 base from V and 3 bases from J, with 11 bases in between. The CDR3 runs to 14 residues.

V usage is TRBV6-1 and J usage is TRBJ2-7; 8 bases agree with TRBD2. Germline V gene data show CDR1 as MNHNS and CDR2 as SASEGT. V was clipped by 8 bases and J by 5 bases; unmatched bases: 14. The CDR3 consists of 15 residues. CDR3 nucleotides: TGTGCCAGCTCCCTCGCAGCGGGGGTCACCAACGAGCAGTACGTC. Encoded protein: CASSLAAGVTNEQYV.